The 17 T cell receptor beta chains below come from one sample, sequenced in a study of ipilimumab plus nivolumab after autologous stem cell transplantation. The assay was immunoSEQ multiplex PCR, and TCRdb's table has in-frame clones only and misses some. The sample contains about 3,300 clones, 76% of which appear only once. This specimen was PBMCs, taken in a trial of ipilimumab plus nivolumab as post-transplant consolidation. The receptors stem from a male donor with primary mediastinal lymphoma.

This CDR3 is CASSYSRGGDGTEAFF. The CDR3 DNA reads as TGTGCCAGCAGTTACTCGAGGGGGGGGGACGGCACTGAAGCTTTCTTT. The V call is TRBV6-5, the J call TRBJ1-1, with a tentative D call TRBD1 (6 bases). Germline V CDR1 and CDR2: MNHEY, SVGAGI. V dropped 0 bases and J dropped 4 bases, with 15 bases sitting between them. This CDR3 has 16 amino acids.

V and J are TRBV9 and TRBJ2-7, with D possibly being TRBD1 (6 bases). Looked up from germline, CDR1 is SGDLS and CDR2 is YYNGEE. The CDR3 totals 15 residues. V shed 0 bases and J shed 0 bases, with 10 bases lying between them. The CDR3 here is CASSVDRDTSYEQYF. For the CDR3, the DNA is TGTGCCAGCAGCGTAGACCGGGACACCTCCTACGAGCAGTACTTC.

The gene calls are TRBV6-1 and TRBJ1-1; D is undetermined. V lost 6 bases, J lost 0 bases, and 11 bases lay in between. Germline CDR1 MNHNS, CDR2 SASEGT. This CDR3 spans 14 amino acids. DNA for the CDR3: TGTGCCAGCAGCCTTGGACGGGTGAACACTGAAGCTTTCTTT. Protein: CASSLGRVNTEAFF.

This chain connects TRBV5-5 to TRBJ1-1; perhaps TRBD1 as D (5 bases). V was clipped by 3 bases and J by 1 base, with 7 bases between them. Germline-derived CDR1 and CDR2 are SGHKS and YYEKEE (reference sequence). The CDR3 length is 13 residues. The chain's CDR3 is CASSSQGNTEAFF. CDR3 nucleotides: TGTGCCAGCAGCTCTCAGGGGAACACTGAAGCTTTCTTT.

The DNA for the CDR3 is TGTGCCAGCAGTGGATCAGTGGGTACTGAAGCTTTCTTT. Its protein is CASSGSVGTEAFF. The chain joins TRBV6-1 to TRBJ1-1; D unclear. Between the trimmed V and J ends, which lost 4 bases and 5 bases, there was a span of 11 bases. The germline V gene has CDR1 MNHNS and CDR2 SASEGT. The CDR3 has 13 amino acids.

The CDR3 sequence: CASSESGSTGELFF. CDR3 in DNA: TGTGCCAGCAGTGAAAGCGGAAGCACCGGGGAGCTGTTTTTT. This chain joins TRBV2 and TRBJ2-2; possibly TRBD2 for D (5 bases). V was cut by 2 bases and J by 4 bases, with 8 bases left in between. Germline assignment: CDR1 SNHLY and CDR2 FYNNEI. The CDR3 consists of 14 residues. The whole variable domain, remainder taken from reference TRBV2 and TRBJ2-2, is EPEVTQTPSHQVTQMGQEVILRCVPISNHLYFYWYRQILGQKVEFLVSFYNNEISEKSEIFDDQFSVERPDGSNFTLKIRSTKLEDSAMYFCASSESGSTGELFFGEGSRLTVL.

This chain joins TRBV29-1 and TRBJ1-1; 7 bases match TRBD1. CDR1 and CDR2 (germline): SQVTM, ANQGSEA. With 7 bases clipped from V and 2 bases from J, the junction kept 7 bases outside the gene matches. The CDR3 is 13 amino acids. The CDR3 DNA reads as TGCAGCGGGGGACAGCGCCGAAACACTGAAGCTTTCTTT. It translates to CSGGQRRNTEAFF.

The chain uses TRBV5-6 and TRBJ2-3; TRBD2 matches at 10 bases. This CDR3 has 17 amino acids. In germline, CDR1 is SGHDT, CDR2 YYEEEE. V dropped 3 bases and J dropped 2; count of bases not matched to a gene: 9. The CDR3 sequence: CASSSYRLAGVTDTQYF. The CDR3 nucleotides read TGTGCCAGCAGCTCATATCGGCTAGCGGGGGTCACAGATACGCAGTATTTT.

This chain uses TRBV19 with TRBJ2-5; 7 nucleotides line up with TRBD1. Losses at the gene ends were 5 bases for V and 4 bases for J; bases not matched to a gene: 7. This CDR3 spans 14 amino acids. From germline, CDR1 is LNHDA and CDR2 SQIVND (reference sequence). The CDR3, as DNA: TGTGCCAGTAGTTTCCGACAGGGTGGAGAGACCCAGTACTTC. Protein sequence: CASSFRQGGETQYF.

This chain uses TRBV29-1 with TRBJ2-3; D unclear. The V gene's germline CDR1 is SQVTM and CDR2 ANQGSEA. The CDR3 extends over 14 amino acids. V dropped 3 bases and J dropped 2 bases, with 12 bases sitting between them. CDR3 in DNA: TGCAGCGTTGATGGTATAGAAAACACAGATACGCAGTATTTT. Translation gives CSVDGIENTDTQYF.

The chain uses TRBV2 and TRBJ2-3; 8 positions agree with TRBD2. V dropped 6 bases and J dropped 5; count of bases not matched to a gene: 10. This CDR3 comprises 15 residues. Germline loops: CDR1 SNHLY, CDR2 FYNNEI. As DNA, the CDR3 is TGTGCCAGCAGGCCCGGAGGCGGGAGGAGAGATACGCAGTATTTT. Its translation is CASRPGGGRRDTQYF. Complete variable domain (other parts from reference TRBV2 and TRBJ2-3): EPEVTQTPSHQVTQMGQEVILRCVPISNHLYFYWYRQILGQKVEFLVSFYNNEISEKSEIFDDQFSVERPDGSNFTLKIRSTKLEDSAMYFCASRPGGGRRDTQYFGPGTRLTVL.

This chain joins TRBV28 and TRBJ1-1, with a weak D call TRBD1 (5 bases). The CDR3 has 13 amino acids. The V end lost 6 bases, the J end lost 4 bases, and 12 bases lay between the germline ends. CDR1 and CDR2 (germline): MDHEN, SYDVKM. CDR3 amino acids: CASRLREVTEAFF. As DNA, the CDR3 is TGTGCCAGCAGGCTCAGGGAGGTCACTGAAGCTTTCTTT.

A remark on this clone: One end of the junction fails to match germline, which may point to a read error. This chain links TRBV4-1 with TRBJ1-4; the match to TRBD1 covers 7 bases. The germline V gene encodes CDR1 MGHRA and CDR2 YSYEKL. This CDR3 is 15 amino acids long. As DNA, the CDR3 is TGCGCCAGCAGTCAAGGGAGGGGGCGTAATGAAAAACTGTTTTTT. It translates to CASSQGRGRNEKLFF.

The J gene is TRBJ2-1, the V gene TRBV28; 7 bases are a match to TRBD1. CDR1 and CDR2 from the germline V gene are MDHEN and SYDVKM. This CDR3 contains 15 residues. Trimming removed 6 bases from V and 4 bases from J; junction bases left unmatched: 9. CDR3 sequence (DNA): TGTGCCAGCAGGGCAACAGGGGCCCAATACAATGAGCAGTTCTTC. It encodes CASRATGAQYNEQFF. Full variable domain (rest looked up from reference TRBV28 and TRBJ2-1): DVKVTQSSRYLVKRTGEKVFLECVQDMDHENMFWYRQDPGLGLRLIYFSYDVKMKEKGDIPEGYSVSREKKERFSLILESASTNQTSMYLCASRATGAQYNEQFFGPGTRLTVL.

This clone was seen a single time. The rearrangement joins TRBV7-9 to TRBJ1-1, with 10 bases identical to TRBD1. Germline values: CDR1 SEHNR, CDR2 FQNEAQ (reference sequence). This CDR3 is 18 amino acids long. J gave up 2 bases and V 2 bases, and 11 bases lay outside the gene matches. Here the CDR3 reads CASSLSWTGGLRNTEAFF. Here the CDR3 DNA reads TGTGCCAGCAGCTTATCCTGGACAGGGGGGTTGAGAAACACTGAAGCTTTCTTT.

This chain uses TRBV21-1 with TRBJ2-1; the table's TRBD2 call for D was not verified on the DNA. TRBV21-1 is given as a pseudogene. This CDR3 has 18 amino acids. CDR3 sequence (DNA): TGTGCCAGCAGCAAACCCCCCATGAACTTCGGGGGGTACAATGAGCAGTTCTTC. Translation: CASSKPPMNFGGYNEQFF.

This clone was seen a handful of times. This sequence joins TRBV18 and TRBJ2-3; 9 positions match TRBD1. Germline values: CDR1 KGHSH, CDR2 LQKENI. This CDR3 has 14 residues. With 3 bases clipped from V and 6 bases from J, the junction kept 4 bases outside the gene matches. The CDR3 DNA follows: TGTGCCAGCTCACCCGGGACAGGGCGGGATACGCAGTATTTT. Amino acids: CASSPGTGRDTQYF.